This T cell receptor beta chain was sequenced in a study of T-cell memory formation after mild COVID-19. The CDR3 has 14 residues. The germline V gene has CDR1 SGHKS and CDR2 YYEKEE (reference sequence). V lost 3 bases and J lost 4; bases outside the gene matches: 3. Details on this clonotype: Its specificity is not known.

TCRdb passed the 5' RACE reads through MiXCR, listing each CDR3 protein once. The table has 250,000 to 350,000 distinct CDR3 sequences, 14% seen once; the top ten hold around 20%. Points from the study as a whole: Memory cells collected pre-infection included some clones that later responded, suggesting cross-reactive memory joined.

The chain is built from TRBV5-5 and TRBJ1-3, with 8 bases fitting TRBD1. The sequence was obtained from a man aged 18-30 years who had mild COVID-19 (a few samples of this study predate the infection). Cell type and time point are not known. Sequencing was carried out using PBMCs or a T cell subset sorted from them (not recorded which). Here the CDR3 DNA reads TGTGCCAGCAGCTCAAGGACAGGGGGAAACACCATATATTTT. As protein: CASSSRTGGNTIYF. Together with reference TRBV5-5 and TRBJ1-3, the CDR3 gives the full variable domain: DAGVTQSPTHLIKTRGQQVTLRCSPISGHKSVSWYQQVLGQGPQFIFQYYEKEERGRGNFPDRFSARQFPNYSSELNVNALLLGDSALYLCASSSRTGGNTIYFGEGSWLTVV.